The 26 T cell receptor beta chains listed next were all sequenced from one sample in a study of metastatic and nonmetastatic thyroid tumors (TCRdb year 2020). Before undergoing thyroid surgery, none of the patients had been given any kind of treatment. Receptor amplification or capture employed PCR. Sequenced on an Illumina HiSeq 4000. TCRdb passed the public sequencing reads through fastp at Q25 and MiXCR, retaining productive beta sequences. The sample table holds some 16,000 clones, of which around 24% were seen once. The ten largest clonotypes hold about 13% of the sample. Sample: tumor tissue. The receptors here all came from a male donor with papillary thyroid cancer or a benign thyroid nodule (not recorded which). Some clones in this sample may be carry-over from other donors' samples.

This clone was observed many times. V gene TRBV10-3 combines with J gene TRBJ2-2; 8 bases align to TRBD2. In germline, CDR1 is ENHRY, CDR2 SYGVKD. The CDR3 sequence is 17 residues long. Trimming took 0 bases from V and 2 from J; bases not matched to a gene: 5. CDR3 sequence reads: CAISESWAGGNTGELFF. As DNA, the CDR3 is TGTGCCATCAGTGAGTCGTGGGCGGGAGGCAACACCGGGGAGCTGTTTTTT.

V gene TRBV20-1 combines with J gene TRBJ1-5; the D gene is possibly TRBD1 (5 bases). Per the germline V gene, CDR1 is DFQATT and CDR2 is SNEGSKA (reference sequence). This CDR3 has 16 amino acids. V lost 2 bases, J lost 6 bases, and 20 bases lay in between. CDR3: CSARPPGSFGGQPQHF. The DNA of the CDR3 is TGCAGTGCTAGACCCCCAGGGTCGTTCGGGGGTCAGCCCCAGCATTTT.

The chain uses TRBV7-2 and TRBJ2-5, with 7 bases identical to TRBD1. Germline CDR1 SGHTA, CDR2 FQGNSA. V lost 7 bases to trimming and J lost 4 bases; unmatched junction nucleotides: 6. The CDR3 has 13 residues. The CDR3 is CASKEGGTETQYF. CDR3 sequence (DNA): TGTGCCAGCAAGGAAGGGGGCACAGAGACCCAGTACTTC.

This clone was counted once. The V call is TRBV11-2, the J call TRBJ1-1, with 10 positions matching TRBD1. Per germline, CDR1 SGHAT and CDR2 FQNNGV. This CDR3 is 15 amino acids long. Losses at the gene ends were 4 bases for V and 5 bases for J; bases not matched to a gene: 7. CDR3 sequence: CASSSWRGQGTEAFF. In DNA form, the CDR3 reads TGTGCCAGCAGCTCCTGGAGGGGACAGGGGACTGAAGCTTTCTTT.

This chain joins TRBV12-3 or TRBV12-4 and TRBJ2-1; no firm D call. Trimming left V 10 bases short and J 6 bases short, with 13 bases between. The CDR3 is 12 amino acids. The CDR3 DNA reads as TGTGCCATCAAAAATTACCTCAATGAGCAGTTCTTC. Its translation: CAIKNYLNEQFF.

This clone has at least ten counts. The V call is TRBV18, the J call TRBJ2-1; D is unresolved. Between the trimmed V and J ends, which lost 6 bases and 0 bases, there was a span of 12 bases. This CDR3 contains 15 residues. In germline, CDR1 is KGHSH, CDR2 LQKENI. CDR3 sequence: CASSLGPSSYNEQFF. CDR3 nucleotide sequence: TGTGCCAGCTCTCTCGGGCCGAGCTCCTACAATGAGCAGTTCTTC.

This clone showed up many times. This chain's CDR3 is CASRTGLGTDTQYF. Written as DNA, the CDR3 is TGCGCCAGCAGAACGGGCCTGGGCACAGATACGCAGTATTTT. The rearrangement uses TRBV4-1 and TRBJ2-3; D remains unclear. The CDR3 is made up of 14 amino acids. The germline gives CDR1 MGHRA, CDR2 YSYEKL. V shed 6 bases and J shed 1 base, with 11 bases lying between them.

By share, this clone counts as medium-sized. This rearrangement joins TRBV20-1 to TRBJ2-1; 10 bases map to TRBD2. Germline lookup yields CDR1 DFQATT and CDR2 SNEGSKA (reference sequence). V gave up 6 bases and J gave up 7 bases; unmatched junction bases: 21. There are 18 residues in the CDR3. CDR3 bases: TGCAGTGCGGTCCCTAGCGGGAGAATCCCCGGGTGGGGAAATGAGCAGTTCTTC. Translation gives CSAVPSGRIPGWGNEQFF.

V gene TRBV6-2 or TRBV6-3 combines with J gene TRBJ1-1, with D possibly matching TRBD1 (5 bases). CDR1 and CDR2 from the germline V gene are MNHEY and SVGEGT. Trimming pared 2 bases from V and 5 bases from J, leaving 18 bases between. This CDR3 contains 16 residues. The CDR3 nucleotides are TGTGCCAGCAGTTACGCCATCCACAGGAGGGGAACTGAAGCTTTCTTT. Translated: CASSYAIHRRGTEAFF.

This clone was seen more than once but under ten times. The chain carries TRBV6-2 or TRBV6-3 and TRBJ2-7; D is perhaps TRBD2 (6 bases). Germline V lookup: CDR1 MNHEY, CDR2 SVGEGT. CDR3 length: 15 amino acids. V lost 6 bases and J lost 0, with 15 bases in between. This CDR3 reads CASRDVGLPSYEQYF. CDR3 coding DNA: TGTGCCAGCAGGGACGTGGGACTGCCCTCCTACGAGCAGTACTTC.

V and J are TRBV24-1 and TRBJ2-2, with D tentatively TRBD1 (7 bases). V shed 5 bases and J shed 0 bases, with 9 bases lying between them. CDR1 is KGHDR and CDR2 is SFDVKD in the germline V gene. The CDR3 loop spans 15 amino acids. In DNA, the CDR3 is TGTGCCACCAGTGGCAGGGGGGCGAACACCGGGGAGCTGTTTTTT. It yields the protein CATSGRGANTGELFF.

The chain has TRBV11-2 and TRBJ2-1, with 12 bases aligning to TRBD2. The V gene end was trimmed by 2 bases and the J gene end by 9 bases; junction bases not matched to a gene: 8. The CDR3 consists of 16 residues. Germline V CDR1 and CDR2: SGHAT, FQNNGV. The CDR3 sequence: CASSLLTSGSLLEQFF. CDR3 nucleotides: TGTGCCAGCAGCTTATTGACTAGCGGGAGCCTGCTTGAGCAGTTCTTC.

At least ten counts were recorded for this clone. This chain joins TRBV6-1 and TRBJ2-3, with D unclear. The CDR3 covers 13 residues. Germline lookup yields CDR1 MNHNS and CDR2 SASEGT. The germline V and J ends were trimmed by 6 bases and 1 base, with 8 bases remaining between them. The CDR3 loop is CASSQVGTDTQYF. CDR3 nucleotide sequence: TGTGCCAGCAGCCAGGTGGGCACAGATACGCAGTATTTT.

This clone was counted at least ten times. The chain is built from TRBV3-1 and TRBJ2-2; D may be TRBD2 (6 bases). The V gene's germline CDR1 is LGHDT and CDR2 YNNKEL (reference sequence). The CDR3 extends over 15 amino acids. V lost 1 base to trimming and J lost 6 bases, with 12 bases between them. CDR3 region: CASSQVTGVAGELFF. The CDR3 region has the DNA TGTGCCAGCAGCCAAGTAACGGGGGTGGCCGGGGAGCTGTTTTTT.

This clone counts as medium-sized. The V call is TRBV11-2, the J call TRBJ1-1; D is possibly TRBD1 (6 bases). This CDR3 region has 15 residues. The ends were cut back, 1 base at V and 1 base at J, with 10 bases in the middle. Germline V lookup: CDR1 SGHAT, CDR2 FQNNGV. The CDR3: CASSLAGGRNTEAFF. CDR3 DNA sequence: TGTGCCAGCAGCTTAGCCGGGGGCAGGAACACTGAAGCTTTCTTT.

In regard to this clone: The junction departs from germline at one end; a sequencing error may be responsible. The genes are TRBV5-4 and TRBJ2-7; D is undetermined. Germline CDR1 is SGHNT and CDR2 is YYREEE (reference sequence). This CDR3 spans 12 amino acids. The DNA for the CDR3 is TGTGTCAGCAGCTTGAGTCCCTACGAGCAGTGCTTC. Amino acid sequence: CVSSLSPYEQCF. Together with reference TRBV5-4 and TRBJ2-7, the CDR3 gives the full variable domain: ETGVTQSPTHLIKTRGQQVTLRCSSQSGHNTVSWYQQALGQGPQFIFQYYREEENGRGNFPPRFSGLQFPNYSSELNVNALELDDSALYLCVSSLSPYEQCFGPGTRLTVT.

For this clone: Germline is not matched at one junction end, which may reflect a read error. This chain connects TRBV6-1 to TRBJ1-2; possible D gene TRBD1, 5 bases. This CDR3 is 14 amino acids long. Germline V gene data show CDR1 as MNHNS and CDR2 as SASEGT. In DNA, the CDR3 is TGTGCCAGCAGAGTTAGCGGGACGAGCTATGTCTACACCTTC. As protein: CASRVSGTSYVYTF.

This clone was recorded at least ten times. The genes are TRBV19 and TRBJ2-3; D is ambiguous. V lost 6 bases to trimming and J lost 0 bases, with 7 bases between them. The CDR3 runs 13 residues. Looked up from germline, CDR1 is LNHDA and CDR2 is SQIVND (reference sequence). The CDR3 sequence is CASSPPSTDTQYF. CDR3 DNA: TGTGCCAGTAGCCCGCCTAGCACAGATACGCAGTATTTT.

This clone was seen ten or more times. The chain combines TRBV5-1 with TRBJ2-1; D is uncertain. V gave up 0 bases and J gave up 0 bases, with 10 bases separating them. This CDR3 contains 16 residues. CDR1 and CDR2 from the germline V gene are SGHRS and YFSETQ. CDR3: CASSLGPHNSYNEQFF. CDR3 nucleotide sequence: TGCGCCAGCAGCTTGGGGCCGCACAACTCCTACAATGAGCAGTTCTTC.

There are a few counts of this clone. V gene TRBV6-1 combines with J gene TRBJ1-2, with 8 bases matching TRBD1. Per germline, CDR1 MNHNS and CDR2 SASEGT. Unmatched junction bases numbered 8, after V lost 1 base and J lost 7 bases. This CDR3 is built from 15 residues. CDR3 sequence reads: CASSEDAGGLGGYTF. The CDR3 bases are TGTGCCAGCAGTGAAGATGCAGGGGGCTTGGGTGGCTACACCTTC.

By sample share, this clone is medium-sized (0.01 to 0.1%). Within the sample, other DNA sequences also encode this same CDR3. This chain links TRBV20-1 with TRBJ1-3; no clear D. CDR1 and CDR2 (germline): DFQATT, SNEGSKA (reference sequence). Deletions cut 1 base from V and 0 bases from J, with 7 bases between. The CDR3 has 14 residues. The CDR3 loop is CSARAGGSGNTIYF. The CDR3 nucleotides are TGCAGTGCTAGAGCCGGAGGCTCTGGAAACACCATATATTTT.

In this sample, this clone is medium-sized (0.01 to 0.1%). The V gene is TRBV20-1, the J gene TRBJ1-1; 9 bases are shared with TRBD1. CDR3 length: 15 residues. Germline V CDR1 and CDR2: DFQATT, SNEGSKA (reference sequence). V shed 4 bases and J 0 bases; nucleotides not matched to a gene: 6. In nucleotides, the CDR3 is TGCAGTGCTAAACCAGGGACAGGGATGAACACTGAAGCTTTCTTT. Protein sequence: CSAKPGTGMNTEAFF.

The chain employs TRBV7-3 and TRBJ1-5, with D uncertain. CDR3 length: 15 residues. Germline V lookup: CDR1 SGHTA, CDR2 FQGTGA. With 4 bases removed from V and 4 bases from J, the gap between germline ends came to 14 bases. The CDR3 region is CASSSGSWGNQPQHF. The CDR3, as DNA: TGTGCCAGCAGCTCAGGCTCCTGGGGAAATCAGCCCCAGCATTTT.

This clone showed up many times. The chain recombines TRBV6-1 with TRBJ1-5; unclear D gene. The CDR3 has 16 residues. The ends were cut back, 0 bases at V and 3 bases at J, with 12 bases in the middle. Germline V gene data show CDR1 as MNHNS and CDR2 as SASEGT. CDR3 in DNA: TGTGCCAGCAGTGAAGCGAGACGGGTATTCAATCAGCCCCAGCATTTT. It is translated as CASSEARRVFNQPQHF.

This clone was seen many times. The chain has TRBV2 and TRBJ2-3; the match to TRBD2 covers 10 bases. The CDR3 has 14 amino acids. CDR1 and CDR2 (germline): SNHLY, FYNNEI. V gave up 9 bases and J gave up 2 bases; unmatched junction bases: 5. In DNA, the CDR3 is TGTGCCAGAGAAGCGGGGGGGTTCACAGATACGCAGTATTTT. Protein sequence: CAREAGGFTDTQYF.

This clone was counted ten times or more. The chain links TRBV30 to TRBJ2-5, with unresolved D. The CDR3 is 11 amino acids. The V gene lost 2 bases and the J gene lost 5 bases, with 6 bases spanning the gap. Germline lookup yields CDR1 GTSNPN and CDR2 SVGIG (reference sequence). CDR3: CAWSRTETQYF. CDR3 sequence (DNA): TGTGCCTGGAGTCGTACGGAGACCCAGTACTTC.